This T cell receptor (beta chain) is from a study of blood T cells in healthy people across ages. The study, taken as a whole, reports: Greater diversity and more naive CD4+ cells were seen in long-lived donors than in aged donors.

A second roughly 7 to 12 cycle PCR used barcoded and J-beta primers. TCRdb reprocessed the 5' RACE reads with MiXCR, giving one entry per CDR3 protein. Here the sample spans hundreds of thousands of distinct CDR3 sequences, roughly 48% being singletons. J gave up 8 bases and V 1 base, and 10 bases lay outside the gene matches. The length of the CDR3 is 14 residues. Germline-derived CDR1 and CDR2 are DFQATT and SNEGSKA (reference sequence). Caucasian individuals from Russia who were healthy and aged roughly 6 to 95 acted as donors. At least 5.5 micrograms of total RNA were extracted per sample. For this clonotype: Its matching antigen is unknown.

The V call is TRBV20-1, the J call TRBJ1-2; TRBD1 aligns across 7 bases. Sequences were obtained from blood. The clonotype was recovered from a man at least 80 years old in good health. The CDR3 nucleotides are TGCAGTGCTAGAGTGGAGGGACAGCTCGGGGGCTACACCTTC. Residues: CSARVEGQLGGYTF.